This TCR beta chain was identified during a study of cytomegalovirus exposure and HLA in healthy donors. Donors came from a validation cohort of fewer than 150 subjects, distinct from the first 666-subject cohort. Germline V CDR1 and CDR2: LGHNA, YSLEER. The CDR3 runs 15 residues. V lost 1 base and J 9 bases, leaving 13 bases between the germline ends. In the case of this clone: As yet, its antigen is unknown.

Overall study results and limits: Through in vitro validation, a few CMV-associated chains were shown to be specific for CMV antigens. In a later analysis, first-cohort TCR clusters were found to tend to co-occur in the roughly 120 validation repertoires. TCR beta chains numbering under 200 were designated cytomegalovirus-associated.

Assay used: immunoSEQ multiplex PCR; TCRdb lists only in-frame clones, some missing. The sample yields 120,000 or so clones, roughly nine tenths seen once. Sequencing used PBMCs. This chain links TRBV4-3 with TRBJ1-6; unclear D gene. This TCR came from a man aged 18 to 30 in good health and CMV-seropositive. The CDR3 region has the DNA TGCGCCAGCAGCCAAGTAACGGGGTCGGGTTCACCCCTCCACTTT. Residues: CASSQVTGSGSPLHF.